This paragraph covers one T cell receptor beta chain sequence. The table lists this clonotype with a few counts. This clone's antigen is unknown. No much larger clonotype is one base removed from it; base qualities were not supplied. V loses 6 bases, J loses 2 bases, and the germline ends lie 15 bases apart. From a lookup of the germline V gene, CDR1 and CDR2 are MNHEY and SVGEGT. There are 15 amino acids in the CDR3, from cysteine to phenylalanine inclusive. Only the CDR3 region is kept as DNA, spanning 45 bases read in frame from base 1. Hyperthyroidism patients were aged 18 to 65 years and newly diagnosed, with disease duration of less than 2 months. Patients with uncontrolled infections, other autoimmune diseases, pregnancy or lactation were excluded. Diagnoses relied on clinical symptoms, serum thyroxine and TRAb, thyroid ultrasound and orbital computed tomography. For progressor patients, blood was drawn at the first diagnosis of hyperthyroidism, before any ophthalmopathy symptoms had appeared. PBMCs were separated from around 9.1 ml of fresh peripheral blood using Ficoll-Paque density gradient centrifugation. Patients classed as progressors first received a Graves' hyperthyroidism diagnosis and then went on to develop ophthalmopathy during follow-up. Total RNA was extracted with Trizol reagent, and quality was checked on an Agilent 2100 Bioanalyzer.

Amplification of TCR beta CDR3 regions was carried out from RNA transcripts. A first-round RT-PCR of the TCR CDR3 used the HTBI primer set with the Qiagen OneStep RT-PCR kit. Libraries were constructed in a second round of multiplex PCR, after which size selection and purification were carried out. The libraries were sequenced on an Illumina HiSeq2000 using paired-end 100 bp reads. Per the authors' processing: SOAPnuke was used to process the raw data, removing reads that contained adapters or uncalled bases, had a mean Phred below 15, or lacked an exact match to the constant primer or identifier. High-quality paired reads were merged with COPE v1.2.5, and unique nucleotide sequences were defined as clonotypes. MiTCR v1.1 was used to align the clonotypes against IMGT TRBV, TRBD and TRBJ reference segments. Analysis was restricted to V-J combinations with a frequency above 0.0001, which covered roughly 99% of repertoires. The TCS score was defined as F50 (clonal expansion) divided by E x V (chaos), with BLOSUM62-based TCRdist calculated between CDR3 peptides within each V-J. Welch's t-statistics and random forest reduced roughly 500 V-J features to roughly 13, which were used in a naive Bayes classifier (R e1071). TCRdb reworked the public reads: Q25 trimming with fastp, MiXCR clone assembly, productive beta chains retained. Every distinct CDR3 protein forms one entry, paired with its most common genes and DNA. The V and J calls were not made by the authors but by TCRdb's processing. The sample table records 600,000 to 850,000 distinct CDR3 sequences; approximately 19% of these occur just once. The ten largest account for about a sixth of the sample.

The data derive from a study of T cells in Graves' hyperthyroidism and ophthalmopathy (dated by TCRdb to the late 2010s). A note on the overall study: Peripheral blood samples were taken at initial diagnosis, before any treatment was given. To identify distinguishing TCR V-J signatures, a discovery cohort of about 95 patients was used, comprising 43 with Graves' ophthalmopathy and around 60 with stable Graves' hyperthyroidism. An independent validation cohort of 18 to 20 hyperthyroidism patients and approximately 17 patients who later progressed to ophthalmopathy tested prospective prediction of ophthalmopathy. For training and testing, the 100 or so patients in the discovery cohort were randomly divided in a 7:3 ratio. The study also compared thyroid tissue and blood T-cell repertoires from a handful of Graves' hyperthyroidism patients. Once sampling was done, hyperthyroidism patients were given methimazole at a starting dose of 30 mg daily, whereas ophthalmopathy patients were given high-dose intravenous methylprednisolone. TCR Vbeta CDR3 sequencing of some 140 peripheral blood samples (fewer than 45 ophthalmopathy, roughly 74 hyperthyroidism and approximately 17 progressor patients) is reported in the paper.

Study-wide findings and limitations: During validation, the model predicted progression to ophthalmopathy a median of roughly 7.1 months ahead of onset, with more than 60% sensitivity and 72% to 80% specificity. In cross-validation, a model built on a 13 V-J signature told ophthalmopathy apart from stable hyperthyroidism with roughly 87% sensitivity and about 81% specificity, and in testing the same model reached 80%/75%. Most expanded thyroid clonotypes (frequency above 0.001) were also found in blood, which suggests that blood repertoires may mirror thyroid immune responses. No statistical method was used to fix the sample size in advance, and group allocation was not hidden from the investigators.

This clonotype originated in a woman aged 50 to 60 with Graves' hyperthyroidism that later progressed to Graves' ophthalmopathy. Recombination linked TRBV6-2 or TRBV6-3 to TRBJ2-3; the D segment is perhaps TRBD1 or TRBD2, each sharing 5 matched bases. The sequenced sample consisted of blood. Here is the DNA: TGTGCCAGCAGCCTCTCTGGGACGATCACAGATACGCAGTATTTT. Translated, it gives CASSLSGTITDTQYF.